These 11 T cell receptor beta chains were sequenced from one sample in a study of PD-1 blockade in classical Hodgkin lymphoma. Brentuximab vedotin exposure varied, and every patient relapsed after autologous stem cell transplantation. Using immunoSEQ multiplex PCR, the repertoire was profiled, and TCRdb retains in-frame clones only, with some absent. The sample lists some 10,000 clones, approximately 85% occurring once. This specimen consisted of peripheral blood mononuclear cells (PBMCs), obtained at baseline. The source is a human donor with classical Hodgkin lymphoma.

The V gene is TRBV9, the J gene TRBJ1-1; D may be TRBD1 (6 bases). CDR1 is SGDLS, CDR2 YYNGEE, per germline. The CDR3 is made up of 16 amino acids. Trimming left V 5 bases short and J 4 bases short, with 21 bases between. Here the CDR3 DNA reads TGTGCCAGCAGGGCTCAAACAGGGTCTCTTGGCACTGAAGCTTTCTTT. This encodes CASRAQTGSLGTEAFF.

This chain uses TRBV28 with TRBJ2-5; D gene ambiguous. The CDR3 loop spans 12 amino acids. Germline lookup yields CDR1 MDHEN and CDR2 SYDVKM. Trimming took off 1 base at V and 6 bases at J, with 6 bases between the two ends. The CDR3 here is CASSLFAKTQYF. The CDR3 coding sequence is TGTGCCAGCAGTTTATTCGCAAAGACCCAGTACTTC.

The gene calls are TRBV2 and TRBJ2-5, with unresolved D. The CDR3 has 16 amino acids. Per germline, CDR1 SNHLY and CDR2 FYNNEI. V shed 1 base and J shed 5 bases, with 17 bases lying between them. The chain's CDR3 is CASSEETGPAKETQYF. The CDR3 DNA sequence: TGTGCCAGCAGTGAAGAGACCGGGCCCGCAAAGGAGACCCAGTACTTC.

The rearrangement joins TRBV27 to TRBJ1-1; D not certain. This CDR3 has 13 residues. Trimming took off 5 bases at V and 3 bases at J, with 10 bases between the two ends. Germline CDR1 is MNHEY and CDR2 is SMNVEV (reference sequence). CDR3 protein: CASSHTWDTEAFF. DNA of the CDR3: TGTGCCAGCAGTCACACATGGGACACTGAAGCTTTCTTT.

This clone was observed a few times. The V and J genes are TRBV19 and TRBJ1-1; TRBD1 agrees at 8 bases. CDR1 and CDR2 (germline): LNHDA, SQIVND (reference sequence). V was clipped by 5 bases and J by 0 bases; unmatched bases: 5. The CDR3 is 15 residues long. The CDR3 coding sequence is TGTGCCAGTAGTCCGCGGACAGGGATGAACACTGAAGCTTTCTTT. Its protein product is CASSPRTGMNTEAFF.

V usage is TRBV5-4 and J usage is TRBJ2-3, with TRBD2 matching 11 bases. Germline lookup yields CDR1 SGHNT and CDR2 YYREEE (reference sequence). CDR3 length equals 19 residues. V gave up 0 bases and J gave up 5 bases; unmatched junction bases: 14. The CDR3 spells CASSLGLAGGHSWGDTQYF. DNA for the CDR3: TGTGCCAGCAGCTTGGGGCTAGCGGGGGGCCATTCTTGGGGAGATACGCAGTATTTT.

V and J are TRBV6-1 and TRBJ2-7; TRBD2 matches at 7 bases. In germline, CDR1 is MNHNS, CDR2 SASEGT. The CDR3 length is 15 residues. The ends lost 5 bases at V and 3 bases at J; junction bases unmatched: 10. CDR3 sequence reads: CASSPRGTGGYEQYF. The CDR3 bases are TGTGCCAGCAGTCCCCGGGGGACGGGGGGCTACGAGCAGTACTTC.

This clone was picked up a small number of times. The V call is TRBV19, the J call TRBJ1-1; D ambiguous. The V end lost 8 bases, the J end lost 3 bases, and 7 bases lay between the germline ends. Germline V gene data show CDR1 as LNHDA and CDR2 as SQIVND (reference sequence). The CDR3 loop spans 11 amino acids. The CDR3 sequence is CASGGHTEAFF. CDR3 coding DNA: TGTGCCAGTGGAGGCCACACTGAAGCTTTCTTT.

Written as DNA, the CDR3 is TGTGCCAGCAGCTCTGCGGTCGGGAGGGGCTACACCTTC. Amino acids: CASSSAVGRGYTF. V is TRBV7-9 and J is TRBJ1-2; no clear D. The germline V and J ends were trimmed by 4 bases and 8 bases, with 14 bases remaining between them. This CDR3 has 13 amino acids. The germline V gene has CDR1 SEHNR and CDR2 FQNEAQ (reference sequence).

The chain is built from TRBV30 and TRBJ2-3; possible D gene TRBD2, 6 bases. V lost 4 bases to trimming and J lost 2 bases, with 10 bases between them. This CDR3 region has 13 residues. Germline loops: CDR1 GTSNPN, CDR2 SVGIG (reference sequence). CDR3 coding DNA: TGTGCCTGGACTAGCGACACCACAGATACGCAGTATTTT. Amino acid sequence: CAWTSDTTDTQYF.

In this sample, this clone turned up a few times. The CDR3 loop is CASSHWDSKGQPQHF. The CDR3 DNA reads as TGTGCCAGCAGCCATTGGGACTCCAAGGGTCAGCCCCAGCATTTT. The J gene is TRBJ1-5, the V gene TRBV7-2; a possible D gene is TRBD1 (5 bases). V was clipped by 5 bases and J by 6 bases, with 17 bases between them. CDR1 and CDR2 (germline): SGHTA, FQGNSA. This CDR3 has 15 residues.